These T cell receptor beta chains were read from a single sample in a study of Graves' ophthalmopathy and Graves' hyperthyroidism. TCRdb redid the calling of the multiplex PCR reads with MiXCR, one entry per CDR3 protein. The sample has 1 million to 1.3 million distinct CDR3 sequences, about 35% seen once. Sample: peripheral blood or thyroid tissue (not recorded which). These receptor sequences come from an adult man with Graves' hyperthyroidism. The CDR3 runs from the conserved cysteine through the conserved F or W. A D gene is named only where the DNA matches it firmly. The size entry is marked missing in some rows and otherwise reads once, few, many or a size class.

- - TRBJ1-1 TRBV7-2 CASSLGADFEAFF TGTGCCAGCAGCTTAGGGGCAGACTTTGAAGCTTTCTTT
- few TRBJ2-7 TRBV4-1 CASSQGTVTSYEQYF TGCGCCAGCAGCCAAGGGACAGTGACCTCCTACGAGCAGTACTTC
- - TRBJ1-4 TRBV29-1 CSVEGAGGELFF TGCAGCGTTGAAGGAGCGGGAGGGGAACTGTTTTTT
- many TRBJ2-7 TRBV7-9 CASSPQIYEQYF TGTGCCAGCAGCCCCCAGATATACGAGCAGTACTTC
TRBD2 - TRBJ2-7 TRBV6-6 CASSLAARALEQYF TGTGCCAGCAGTCTAGCGGCGCGCGCCCTCGAGCAGTACTTC
- - TRBJ2-2 TRBV20-1 CSASPDLITGELFF TGCAGTGCTAGTCCCGATTTAATCACCGGGGAGCTGTTTTTT
- many TRBJ2-2 TRBV19 CASSMWTSNTGELFF TGTGCCAGTAGTATGTGGACATCGAACACCGGGGAGCTGTTTTTT
- many TRBJ1-5 TRBV2 CASSGSEIRQPQHF TGTGCCAGCAGTGGAAGCGAGATTAGGCAGCCCCAGCATTTT
TRBD1 few TRBJ1-2 TRBV4-1 CASSLLGQGIYGYTF TGCGCCAGCAGCCTTCTGGGACAGGGGATCTATGGCTACACCTTC
- many TRBJ2-7 TRBV12-3/TRBV12-4 CASSFRGSYEQYF TGTGCCAGCAGTTTCCGGGGGTCCTACGAGCAGTACTTC
- - TRBJ1-2 TRBV7-9 CASSLPETLPLNYGYTF TGTGCCAGCAGCTTACCCGAGACCCTGCCTCTTAACTATGGCTACACCTTC
- - TRBJ1-2 TRBV10-3 CAINRDTTSSF TGTGCCATCAACCGGGACACCACTTCTTCCTTC
TRBD1 many TRBJ1-5 TRBV19 CATTMDRGRDQPQHF TGTGCCACCACGATGGACAGGGGTCGGGATCAGCCCCAGCATTTT
- many TRBJ1-6 TRBV20-1 CSAREQGAGSPLHF TGCAGTGCTAGAGAACAGGGAGCTGGGTCACCCCTCCACTTT
- many TRBJ1-1 TRBV12-3/TRBV12-4 CASSFSMSSRGTFF TGTGCCAGCAGTTTTTCCATGAGTTCCCGAGGGACTTTCTTT
- many TRBJ1-1 TRBV20-1 CSARVGPLNTEAFF TGCAGTGCTAGAGTGGGACCCTTGAACACTGAAGCTTTCTTT
TRBD1 - TRBJ2-7 TRBV6-5 CASTTGGPYEQYF TGTGCCAGCACCACAGGGGGACCCTACGAGCAGTACTTC
- - TRBJ2-2 TRBV5-1 CASRGGSDTRIGELFF TGCGCCAGCAGAGGGGGGTCGGACACGCGGATCGGGGAGCTGTTTTTT
TRBD2 many TRBJ2-2 TRBV20-1 CSVEKWVAGDAGELFF TGCAGTGTCGAGAAGTGGGTCGCGGGAGATGCCGGGGAGCTGTTTTTT
TRBD1 few TRBJ2-7 TRBV6-6 CASSYSRDRGLSEQYF TGTGCCAGCAGTTACTCGAGAGACAGGGGATTGAGCGAGCAGTACTTC
- many TRBJ2-7 TRBV4-3 CASSQEHFSYEQYF TGCGCCAGCAGCCAAGAGCACTTCTCCTACGAGCAGTACTTC
- many TRBJ1-1 TRBV3-1 CASSHAPSDHTEAFF TGTGCCAGCAGCCATGCCCCTTCTGATCACACTGAAGCTTTCTTT
TRBD1 large TRBJ1-2 TRBV12-3/TRBV12-4 CASSPLDRGVGYTF TGTGCCAGCAGTCCCCTAGACAGGGGAGTCGGCTACACCTTC
- once TRBJ1-3 TRBV2 CASFRQGYGTSGNTIYF TGTGCCAGCTTCAGACAAGGCTACGGGACCTCTGGAAACACCATATATTTT
- - TRBJ2-2 TRBV29-1 CSIPWNTGELFF TGCAGCATCCCCTGGAACACCGGGGAGCTGTTTTTT
TRBD1 many TRBJ1-6 TRBV7-2 CASSLYRGESPLHF TGTGCCAGCAGCTTATACAGGGGGGAATCACCCCTCCACTTT
- - TRBJ1-1 TRBV2 CASTYSFGTEAFF TGTGCCAGCACCTACAGTTTTGGCACTGAAGCTTTCTTT
- few TRBJ1-6 TRBV15 CATSRGGGFSPLHF TGTGCCACCAGCAGAGGGGGGGGGTTTTCACCCCTCCACTTT
- few TRBJ2-7 TRBV10-3 CAISEGPTYEQYF TGTGCCATCAGTGAGGGTCCGACCTACGAGCAGTACTTC
- - TRBJ1-1 TRBV2 CASSARQPNTEAFF TGTGCCAGCAGTGCAAGACAGCCCAACACTGAAGCTTTCTTT
- - TRBJ2-7 TRBV12-3/TRBV12-4 CVSSWDPYEQYF TGTGTCAGCAGTTGGGACCCCTACGAGCAGTACTTC